The entry below describes one TCR beta chain. The target antigen is unknown. Trimming took off 5 bases at V and 8 bases at J, with 14 bases between the two ends. Germline assignment: CDR1 WNHNN and CDR2 SYGVQD (reference sequence). This CDR3 is built from 13 residues. The entry originates in a study of Ad26.COV2.S vaccination and SARS-CoV-2 variants. Study-level background: Doses of Ad26.COV2.S were injected into muscle once or twice, 56 days apart.

As for treatment: some 20 received Ad26.COV2.S at low or high dose, single or two shots; about 5 received placebo; per-sample allocation not given. Each sample was drawn 63 days after the first injection (of vaccine or placebo). A Boston donor was an adult aged 18-55 years. Assay: immunoSEQ multiplex PCR; the TCRdb copy retains only in-frame clones and omits some. The sample lists hundreds of thousands of clones, approximately 86% seen once, with about 11% in the top ten. Study conclusions and caveats: TCR breadth and depth analyses may have underestimated total T cell responses. A substantial breadth of spike-specific CD8+ and CD4+ T cell responses after vaccination has been reported.

This clonotype was sampled from a person aged 18-60 years who received the Ad26.COV2.S COVID-19 vaccine or a placebo. V and J are TRBV10-1 and TRBJ2-3; a weak D match, TRBD2 (5 bases). Sequenced material: peripheral blood, taken in a trial of Ad26.COV2.S vaccine versus placebo. The CDR3: CASSPDRAVTQYF. CDR3 bases: TGCGCCAGCAGTCCCGACCGAGCGGTTACGCAGTATTTT.